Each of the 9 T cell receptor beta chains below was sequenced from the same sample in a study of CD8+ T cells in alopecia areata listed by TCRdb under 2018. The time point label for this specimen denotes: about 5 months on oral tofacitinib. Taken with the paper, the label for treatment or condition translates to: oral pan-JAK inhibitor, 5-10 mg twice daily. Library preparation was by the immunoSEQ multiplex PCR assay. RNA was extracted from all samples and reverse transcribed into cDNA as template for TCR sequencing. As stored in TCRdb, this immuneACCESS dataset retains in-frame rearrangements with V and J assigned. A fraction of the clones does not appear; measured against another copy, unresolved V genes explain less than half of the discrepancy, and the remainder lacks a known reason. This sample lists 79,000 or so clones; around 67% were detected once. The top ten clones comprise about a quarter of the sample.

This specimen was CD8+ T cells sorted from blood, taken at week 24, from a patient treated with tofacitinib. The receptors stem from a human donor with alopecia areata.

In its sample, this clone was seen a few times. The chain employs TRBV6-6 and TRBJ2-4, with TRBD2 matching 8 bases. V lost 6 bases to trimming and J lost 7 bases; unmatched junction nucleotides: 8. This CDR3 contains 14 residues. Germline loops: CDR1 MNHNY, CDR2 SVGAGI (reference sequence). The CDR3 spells CASREYGLANIQYF. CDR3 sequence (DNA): TGTGCCAGCAGGGAGTATGGACTAGCTAACATTCAGTACTTC.

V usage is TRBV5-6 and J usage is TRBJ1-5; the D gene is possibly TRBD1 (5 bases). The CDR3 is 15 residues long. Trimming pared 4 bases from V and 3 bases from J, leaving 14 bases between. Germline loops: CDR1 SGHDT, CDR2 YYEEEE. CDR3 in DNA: TGTGCCAGCAGCCCGGGCGTCGGGACCAATCAGCCCCAGCATTTT. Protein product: CASSPGVGTNQPQHF.

The chain's CDR3 is CASSLDRREGLFRYEQFF. For the CDR3, the DNA is TGTGCCAGCAGCTTAGATCGTCGGGAGGGGCTATTTCGCTATGAGCAGTTCTTC. The chain links TRBV7-9 to TRBJ2-1; 8 nucleotides line up with TRBD2. CDR1 and CDR2 from the germline V gene are SEHNR and FQNEAQ (reference sequence). Germline trimming cut 1 base from V and 8 bases from J; bases unmatched to any gene: 16. This CDR3 has 18 residues.

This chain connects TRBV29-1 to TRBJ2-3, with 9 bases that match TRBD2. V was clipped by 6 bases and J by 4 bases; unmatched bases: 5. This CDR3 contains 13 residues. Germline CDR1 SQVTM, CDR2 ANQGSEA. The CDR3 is CSVRGGEADTQYF. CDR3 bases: TGCAGCGTGCGGGGGGGAGAGGCAGATACGCAGTATTTT.

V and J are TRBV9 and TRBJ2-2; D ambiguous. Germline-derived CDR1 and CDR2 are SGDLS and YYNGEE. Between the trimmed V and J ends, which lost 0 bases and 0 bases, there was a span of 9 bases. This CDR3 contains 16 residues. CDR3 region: CASSVARDTNTGELFF. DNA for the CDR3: TGTGCCAGCAGCGTAGCTCGAGATACGAACACCGGGGAGCTGTTTTTT.

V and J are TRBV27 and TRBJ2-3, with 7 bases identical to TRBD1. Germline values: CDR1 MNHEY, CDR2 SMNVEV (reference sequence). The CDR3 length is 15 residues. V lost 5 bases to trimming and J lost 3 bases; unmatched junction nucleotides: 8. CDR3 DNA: TGTGCCAGCAGTCCAGGGGGTTCGGGTACAGATACGCAGTATTTT. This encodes CASSPGGSGTDTQYF.

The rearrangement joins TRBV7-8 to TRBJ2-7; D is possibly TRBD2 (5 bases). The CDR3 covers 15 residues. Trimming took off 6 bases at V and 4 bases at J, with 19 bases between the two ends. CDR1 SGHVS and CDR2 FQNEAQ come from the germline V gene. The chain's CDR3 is CASSEFGGPDYEQYF. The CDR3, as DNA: TGTGCCAGCAGTGAGTTTGGCGGGCCCGATTACGAGCAGTACTTC.

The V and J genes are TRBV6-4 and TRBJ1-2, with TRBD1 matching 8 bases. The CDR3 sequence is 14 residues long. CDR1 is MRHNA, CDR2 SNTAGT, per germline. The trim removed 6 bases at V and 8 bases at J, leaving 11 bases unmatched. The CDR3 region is CASSGRHGTGGYTF. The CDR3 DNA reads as TGTGCCAGCAGCGGTCGCCACGGGACAGGAGGCTACACCTTC.

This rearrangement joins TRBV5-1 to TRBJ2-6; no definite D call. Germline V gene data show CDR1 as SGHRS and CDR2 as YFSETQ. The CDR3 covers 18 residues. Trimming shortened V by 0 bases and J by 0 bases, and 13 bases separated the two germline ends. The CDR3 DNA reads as TGCGCCAGCAGCTTGGATTCTTACAGCACCTCTGGGGCCAACGTCCTGACTTTC. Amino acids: CASSLDSYSTSGANVLTF.